A single sample is the source of the 21 T cell receptor beta chains below, sequenced in a study of blood T cell repertoires in COVID-19. Assay: immunoSEQ multiplex PCR; the TCRdb copy retains only in-frame clones and omits some. The data contain 50,000 to 55,000 clones, roughly 88% of them singletons. The sequenced sample was peripheral blood. These receptors came from a woman aged 80 or older with acute or convalescent COVID-19.

The J gene is TRBJ1-5, the V gene TRBV5-1; tentative D call: TRBD1 (6 bases). The CDR3 sequence is 14 residues long. Trimming stripped 3 bases from V and 3 bases from J, with 10 bases between. Germline V gene lookup returns CDR1 SGHRS and CDR2 YFSETQ. The CDR3, as DNA: TGCGCCAGCAGCTCAGGGGCTATCAATCAGCCCCAGCATTTT. This translates into CASSSGAINQPQHF.

The chain links TRBV2 to TRBJ1-5; D perhaps matches TRBD1 (6 bases). Trimming stripped 7 bases from V and 4 bases from J, with 11 bases between. The CDR3 is made up of 13 amino acids. Germline CDR1 is SNHLY and CDR2 is FYNNEI. The CDR3 DNA reads TGTGCCAGCACCGGACAGAAAAATCAGCCCCAGCATTTT. Protein: CASTGQKNQPQHF.

This chain connects TRBV2 to TRBJ1-3; tentative D call: TRBD1 (5 bases). The CDR3 runs to 16 residues. CDR1 is SNHLY and CDR2 is FYNNEI in the germline V gene. The V gene lost 1 base and the J gene lost 3 bases, with 13 bases spanning the gap. DNA for the CDR3: TGTGCCAGCAGTGAAGGTATAGGGGCGGTTGGAAACACCATATATTTT. Amino acids: CASSEGIGAVGNTIYF.

The genes are TRBV7-8 and TRBJ2-7, with 9 bases that match TRBD2. The CDR3 is 17 residues long. After removal of 2 bases from V and 2 bases from J, the junction contained 10 bases not matched to a gene. Germline CDR1 is SGHVS and CDR2 is FQNEAQ. CDR3 nucleotides: TGTGCCAGCAGCTTACACTGGCGGGAGGGCCGGCCCTACGAGCAGTACGTC. Amino acid sequence: CASSLHWREGRPYEQYV.

V is TRBV29-1 and J is TRBJ2-7; 9 bases align to TRBD1. CDR3 length: 13 residues. The J segment lost 2 bases and the V segment lost 3 bases, leaving 2 bases of the junction unmatched. The germline V gene has CDR1 SQVTM and CDR2 ANQGSEA. CDR3 residues: CSVEGTGTYEQYF. The CDR3 region has the DNA TGCAGCGTTGAGGGGACAGGGACCTACGAGCAGTACTTC.

The genes are TRBV10-3 and TRBJ2-7, with a tentative D call TRBD2 (5 bases). Per the germline V gene, CDR1 is ENHRY and CDR2 is SYGVKD. CDR3 length: 16 residues. The germline V and J ends were trimmed by 4 bases and 1 base, with 17 bases remaining between them. CDR3 protein: CAISGIRRRGSYEQYV. The CDR3 nucleotides are TGTGCCATCAGTGGGATTCGTAGGCGAGGGTCCTACGAGCAGTACGTC.

V and J are TRBV3-1 (or the pseudogene TRBV3-2) and TRBJ1-2; 7 nucleotides match TRBD1. CDR1 and CDR2 from the germline V gene are LGHDT and YNNKEL (reference sequence). This CDR3 comprises 17 residues. The V gene end was trimmed by 1 base and the J gene end by 0 bases; junction bases not matched to a gene: 8. The CDR3: CASSQGQGNLPNYGYTF. CDR3 bases: TGTGCCAGCAGCCAAGGACAGGGAAACCTACCTAACTATGGCTACACCTTC.

The J gene is TRBJ2-1, the V gene TRBV5-4; tentatively, D is TRBD1 (6 bases). Germline CDR1 and CDR2: SGHNT and YYREEE (reference sequence). The CDR3 sequence is 17 residues long. Trimming took 0 bases from V and 6 from J, leaving 19 bases between them. CDR3 DNA: TGTGCCAGCAGCTTGGGCCGTAGCAGGGTGGGGGCCAATGAGCAGTTCTTC. This gives the protein CASSLGRSRVGANEQFF.

The chain couples TRBV5-3 to TRBJ1-5, with D possibly TRBD1 on 6 matching bases. TRBV5-3 belongs to the ORF category, with a function that is uncertain. The CDR3 totals 14 residues. V lost 4 bases to trimming and J lost 9 bases, with 17 bases between them. The CDR3 reads CARSQGTPRGPQHF. The CDR3 nucleotides are TGTGCCAGAAGCCAGGGGACGCCTCGGGGGCCCCAGCATTTT.

The CDR3 region is CASSQSANTEAFF. DNA of the CDR3: TGTGCCAGCAGCCAGTCCGCGAACACTGAAGCTTTCTTT. The rearrangement joins TRBV2 to TRBJ1-1; D uncertain. With 6 bases removed from V and 1 base from J, the gap between germline ends came to 9 bases. This CDR3 comprises 13 residues. Germline V gives CDR1 SNHLY, CDR2 FYNNEI. The full variable domain, its missing parts supplied by reference TRBV2 and TRBJ1-1, is EPEVTQTPSHQVTQMGQEVILRCVPISNHLYFYWYRQILGQKVEFLVSFYNNEISEKSEIFDDQFSVERPDGSNFTLKIRSTKLEDSAMYFCASSQSANTEAFFGQGTRLTVV.

The rearrangement links TRBV19 to TRBJ1-6; D call uncertain. Germline V gene lookup returns CDR1 LNHDA and CDR2 SQIVND (reference sequence). This CDR3 has 16 amino acids. Trimming shortened V by 8 bases and J by 0 bases, and 14 bases separated the two germline ends. The CDR3 nucleotides are TGTGCCAGTTCGACTGTCTGGAGCTCCTATAATTCACCCCTCCACTTT. It codes for CASSTVWSSYNSPLHF. The full variable domain, with the rest looked up from reference TRBV19 and TRBJ1-6, is DGGITQSPKYLFRKEGQNVTLSCEQNLNHDAMYWYRQDPGQGLRLIYYSQIVNDFQKGDIAEGYSVSREKKESFPLTVTSAQKNPTAFYLCASSTVWSSYNSPLHFGNGTRLTVT.

The chain uses TRBV2 and TRBJ1-1; D is possibly TRBD1 (6 bases). This CDR3 spans 15 amino acids. Germline V lookup: CDR1 SNHLY, CDR2 FYNNEI. The ends were cut back, 6 bases at V and 4 bases at J, with 18 bases in the middle. The CDR3 nucleotides read TGTGCCAGCAGGGACGCTACAGGGTCGGGCACTGAAGCTTTCTTT. It translates to CASRDATGSGTEAFF.

This chain connects TRBV10-2 to TRBJ1-3, with D possibly matching TRBD1 (5 bases). The V end was cut by 3 bases, the J end by 4 bases, with 13 bases between. Germline assignment: CDR1 WSHSY and CDR2 SAAADI. The CDR3 is 15 amino acids. CDR3 amino acids: CASSEWQGNGNTIYF. Here the CDR3 DNA reads TGCGCCAGCAGTGAATGGCAGGGTAACGGAAACACCATATATTTT.

The rearrangement joins TRBV5-4 to TRBJ1-3; D possibly corresponds to TRBD1 (6 bases). V lost 4 bases to trimming and J lost 1 base, with 18 bases between them. Germline V gene lookup returns CDR1 SGHNT and CDR2 YYREEE (reference sequence). This CDR3 is built from 17 residues. The CDR3 loop is CASSRTTTGVSGNTIYF. The CDR3 DNA reads as TGTGCCAGCAGCCGGACCACGACAGGAGTTTCTGGAAACACCATATATTTT.

The genes are TRBV11-3 and TRBJ2-7, with a possible D match to TRBD1 (5 bases). Trimming cost V 0 bases and J 11 bases, with 11 bases left between them. This CDR3 has 12 amino acids. The germline V gene has CDR1 SGHNT and CDR2 YENEEA. CDR3 coding DNA: TGTGCCAGCAGCTTAGATTACAGGTTGGAGTACTTC. The encoded protein is CASSLDYRLEYF.

The chain employs TRBV27 and TRBJ1-2; 7 positions match TRBD1. The germline gives CDR1 MNHEY, CDR2 SMNVEV (reference sequence). The CDR3 loop spans 15 amino acids. V lost 5 bases to trimming and J lost 2 bases; unmatched junction nucleotides: 8. In DNA form, the CDR3 reads TGTGCCAGCAGTGCTTCGACAGGGTCCAACTATGGCTACACCTTC. Amino acid sequence: CASSASTGSNYGYTF.

The chain recombines TRBV27 with TRBJ2-2; D possibly corresponds to TRBD2 (6 bases). V shed 6 bases and J shed 3 bases, with 8 bases lying between them. The CDR3 runs to 13 residues. Germline CDR1 and CDR2: MNHEY and SMNVEV (reference sequence). For the CDR3, the DNA is TGTGCCAGCAGCACGGGGGACACCGGGGAGCTGTTTTTT. Translating it yields CASSTGDTGELFF.

The rearrangement joins TRBV6-1 to TRBJ2-7, with D possibly being TRBD2 (5 bases). Trimming removed 3 bases at V and 0 bases at J, with 12 bases between. The CDR3 totals 15 residues. The germline V gene encodes CDR1 MNHNS and CDR2 SASEGT. The CDR3 DNA sequence: TGTGCCAGCAGTGACCGCCCAGCGGACTCCTACGAGCAGTACTTC. This sequence encodes CASSDRPADSYEQYF.

The CDR3 nucleotides are TGCGCCAGCAGCTTAAACATCGCCATCCCTGAAGCTTTCTTT. Amino acid sequence: CASSLNIAIPEAFF. The V gene is TRBV5-1, the J gene TRBJ1-1; no clear D gene. Germline lookup yields CDR1 SGHRS and CDR2 YFSETQ. This CDR3 contains 14 residues. V gave up 2 bases and J gave up 6 bases, with 14 bases separating them.

V gene TRBV6-1 combines with J gene TRBJ1-5; no clear D gene. This CDR3 has 14 residues. V gave up 1 base and J gave up 3 bases, with 7 bases separating them. CDR1 is MNHNS, CDR2 SASEGT, per germline. The CDR3: CASSEGRLNQPQHF. CDR3 coding DNA: TGTGCCAGCAGTGAAGGGCGGCTCAATCAGCCCCAGCATTTT.

J is TRBJ2-1 and V is TRBV19, with 13 bases matching TRBD2. Germline V gives CDR1 LNHDA, CDR2 SQIVND (reference sequence). V lost 5 bases and J lost 8; bases outside the gene matches: 9. The CDR3 is 16 amino acids. The CDR3 nucleotides read TGTGCCAGTAGTGTCCCGACTAGCGGGAGGAGGCATGAGCAGTTCTTC. Translated, it gives CASSVPTSGRRHEQFF.